This record concerns one T cell receptor (beta chain) sequence. With 5 bases clipped from V and 4 bases from J, the junction kept 5 bases outside the gene matches. CDR1 and CDR2 (germline): SGHTA, FQGNSA. There are 14 residues in the CDR3. This specimen belongs to a study of blood T cell repertoires in COVID-19. Study-wide context: Samples of COVID-19 (acute and convalescent) were obtained from the United States, Italy and Spain. Nucleic acid was either cDNA or gDNA, and it came from T cells, B-cell-depleted T cells, or PBMCs.

Per the study methods: Amplification from reference gene primers served as the basis for estimated nucleated cell counts. Assay: immunoSEQ multiplex PCR; the TCRdb copy retains only in-frame clones and omits some. The V and J calls and clone size come from that table; D and trimming were worked out from the DNA. Among hundreds of thousands of clones listed, 70% to 90% were seen once. The rearrangement links TRBV7-2 to TRBJ1-3, with 7 bases that match TRBD1. The source is a man between 65 and 85 years old with acute or convalescent COVID-19. Specimen: peripheral blood. The CDR3 nucleotides read TGTGCCAGCAGCCCAGGGACAGTCGGAAACACCATATATTTT. Translating it yields CASSPGTVGNTIYF.